Following are 13 T cell receptor beta chains from one sample sequenced in a study of blood T cell repertoires in COVID-19. Clones were read by immunoSEQ multiplex PCR, and TCRdb kept only the in-frame ones, dropping some. The sample yields some 48,000 clones, roughly 87% seen once. The sample was peripheral blood. All receptors come from an elderly woman with acute or convalescent COVID-19.

This clone was counted once. J is TRBJ1-1 and V is TRBV12-3 or TRBV12-4; D possibly corresponds to TRBD1 (5 bases). The CDR3 length is 12 residues. V shed 5 bases and J shed 10 bases, with 14 bases lying between them. CDR3 nucleotide sequence: TGTGCCAGCAGTCCCCGTGGGGCAGGAGCTTTCTTT. This encodes CASSPRGAGAFF.

J is TRBJ2-1 and V is TRBV5-1, with D possibly TRBD1 on 6 matching bases. This CDR3 contains 15 residues. Germline CDR1 reads SGHRS; CDR2 reads YFSETQ. Trimming removed 4 bases from V and 6 bases from J, with 17 bases in between. The CDR3 here is CASSPSGQPVNEQFF. CDR3 nucleotides: TGCGCCAGCAGCCCATCCGGACAGCCGGTCAATGAGCAGTTCTTC. Combining the CDR3 with reference TRBV5-1 and TRBJ2-1 gives the whole variable domain KAGVTQTPRYLIKTRGQQVTLSCSPISGHRSVSWYQQTPGQGLQFLFEYFSETQRNKGNFPGRFSGRQFSNSRSEMNVSTLELGDSALYLCASSPSGQPVNEQFFGPGTRLTVL.

This chain links TRBV2 with TRBJ1-4; 7 bases align to TRBD1. Germline lookup yields CDR1 SNHLY and CDR2 FYNNEI. V shed 4 bases and J 3 bases; nucleotides not matched to a gene: 5. This CDR3 region has 15 residues. CDR3 coding DNA: TGTGCCAGCAGTGTACACAGGGGCCCTAATGAAAAACTGTTTTTT. As protein: CASSVHRGPNEKLFF.

The chain employs TRBV11-3 and TRBJ2-1; D possibly corresponds to TRBD1 (6 bases). There are 16 residues in the CDR3. The V and J ends lost 4 bases and 0 bases respectively, with 13 bases between them. Germline V gene sequence: CDR1 SGHNT, CDR2 YENEEA. The CDR3 nucleotides are TGTGCCAGCAGCTCCACGGGACAAAGCTCCTACAATGAGCAGTTCTTC. Amino acids: CASSSTGQSSYNEQFF.

The genes are TRBV14 and TRBJ2-3; 7 bases align to TRBD1. The CDR3 runs 15 residues. J gave up 6 bases and V 4 bases, and 10 bases lay outside the gene matches. Germline V gene lookup returns CDR1 SGHDN and CDR2 FVKESK. The CDR3 loop is CASSLAGGVWDTQYF. The CDR3 DNA sequence: TGTGCCAGCAGCCTCGCAGGGGGAGTTTGGGATACGCAGTATTTT.

The rearrangement joins TRBV27 to TRBJ2-1, with a tentative D call TRBD2 (6 bases). The V end lost 2 bases, the J end lost 4 bases, and 9 bases lay between the germline ends. From germline, CDR1 is MNHEY and CDR2 SMNVEV (reference sequence). CDR3 length equals 14 residues. The CDR3 region has the DNA TGTGCCAGCAGTTTACGTGGAGGGTACAATGAGCAGTTCTTC. Amino acid sequence: CASSLRGGYNEQFF.

This chain connects TRBV11-2 to TRBJ2-7; no reliable D call. The germline V and J ends were trimmed by 5 bases and 4 bases, with 3 bases remaining between them. Germline V gives CDR1 SGHAT, CDR2 FQNNGV. The CDR3 length is 10 residues. DNA of the CDR3: TGTGCCAGCAGCCAGTACGAGCAGTACTTC. It specifies CASSQYEQYF.

V and J are TRBV19 and TRBJ1-2, with 8 positions matching TRBD1. The CDR3 length is 14 residues. The germline V gene encodes CDR1 LNHDA and CDR2 SQIVND (reference sequence). Trimming took 5 bases from V and 3 from J; bases not matched to a gene: 5. The CDR3, as DNA: TGTGCCAGTAGTCAACAGGGGGAGGACTATGGCTACACCTTC. This translates into CASSQQGEDYGYTF.

The gene calls are TRBV5-4 and TRBJ1-4; 7 bases align to TRBD1. V was clipped by 3 bases and J by 8 bases; unmatched bases: 4. The germline V gene has CDR1 SGHNT and CDR2 YYREEE (reference sequence). This CDR3 contains 13 residues. The DNA of the CDR3 is TGTGCCAGCAGCTCACAGGGGAGGGAAAAACTGTTTTTT. Its protein is CASSSQGREKLFF. The full variable domain, completed using reference TRBV5-4 and TRBJ1-4, is ETGVTQSPTHLIKTRGQQVTLRCSSQSGHNTVSWYQQALGQGPQFIFQYYREEENGRGNFPPRFSGLQFPNYSSELNVNALELDDSALYLCASSSQGREKLFFGSGTQLSVL.

The V and J genes are TRBV2 and TRBJ1-6; D is perhaps TRBD1 (6 bases). V was clipped by 7 bases and J by 8 bases, with 12 bases between them. This CDR3 comprises 13 residues. CDR1 is SNHLY, CDR2 FYNNEI, per germline. The CDR3 protein is CASKGDGYSPLHF. The CDR3 nucleotides read TGTGCCAGCAAGGGGGACGGTTATTCACCCCTCCACTTT.

This clone was counted a single time. The chain recombines TRBV5-5 with TRBJ2-2, with a possible D match to TRBD1 (6 bases). This CDR3 region has 14 residues. Germline lookup yields CDR1 SGHKS and CDR2 YYEKEE (reference sequence). Between the trimmed V and J ends, which lost 1 base and 9 bases, there was a span of 13 bases. The CDR3 DNA follows: TGTGCCAGCAGCTTGCCAGGACAGCCAAGGGAGCTGTTTTTT. Translated, it gives CASSLPGQPRELFF.

The genes are TRBV3-1 (or the pseudogene TRBV3-2) and TRBJ1-4; no clear D gene. Trimming pared 0 bases from V and 2 bases from J, leaving 4 bases between. Germline assignment: CDR1 LGHDT and CDR2 YNNKEL (reference sequence). The CDR3 is made up of 14 amino acids. The CDR3 sequence: CASSQDGTNEKLFF. The DNA of the CDR3 is TGTGCCAGCAGCCAAGACGGGACTAATGAAAAACTGTTTTTT.

The J gene is TRBJ1-3, the V gene TRBV15; D might be TRBD1 (5 bases). From germline, CDR1 is LNHNV and CDR2 YYDKDF (reference sequence). The CDR3 runs to 19 residues. The V gene lost 0 bases and the J gene lost 0 bases, with 18 bases spanning the gap. The CDR3 bases are TGTGCCACCAGCAGAGATTTTGGGACTGCGAAACCCTCTGGAAACACCATATATTTT. Translated, it gives CATSRDFGTAKPSGNTIYF.